These 15 T cell receptor beta chains were all obtained from the same sample, sequenced in a study of blood T cell repertoires in COVID-19. Clones were sequenced by immunoSEQ multiplex PCR, and TCRdb holds only the in-frame ones, with some missing. The table records approximately 180,000 clones, roughly 85% of them present only once. Sequenced input: peripheral blood. The receptor set was obtained from a woman aged 70 to 79 with acute or convalescent COVID-19.

This clone was detected only once. The gene calls are TRBV18 and TRBJ1-2, with D perhaps matching TRBD1 (6 bases). The CDR3 runs 17 residues. Germline CDR1 and CDR2: KGHSH and LQKENI. Trimming left V 0 bases short and J 4 bases short, with 18 bases between. As DNA, the CDR3 is TGTGCCAGCTCACCACCGCACCAGAGGACAGCGATCTATGGCTACACCTTC. As protein: CASSPPHQRTAIYGYTF.

The genes are TRBV5-1 and TRBJ1-4; D remains ambiguous. V dropped 0 bases and J dropped 0 bases, with 6 bases sitting between them. The CDR3 is 15 amino acids. CDR1 and CDR2 from the germline V gene are SGHRS and YFSETQ. CDR3: CASSLGGATNEKLFF. As DNA, the CDR3 is TGCGCCAGCAGCTTGGGTGGAGCAACTAATGAAAAACTGTTTTTT.

The CDR3 region has the DNA TGTGCCAGCAGTTTTGAGGGACAGGGTGTCTTTGCGCCACCCCTCCACTTT. It encodes CASSFEGQGVFAPPLHF. The V and J genes are TRBV27 and TRBJ1-6; 9 bases map to TRBD1. The CDR3 covers 17 residues. V shed 3 bases and J 11 bases; nucleotides not matched to a gene: 14. Germline CDR1 MNHEY, CDR2 SMNVEV (reference sequence).

This clone was observed a few times. The rearrangement uses TRBV3-1 (or the pseudogene TRBV3-2) and TRBJ2-3, with D possibly being TRBD1 (5 bases). CDR1 LGHDT and CDR2 YNNKEL come from the germline V gene (reference sequence). V was trimmed by 1 base and J by 0 bases, leaving 17 bases between them. This CDR3 region has 18 residues. The CDR3 nucleotides are TGTGCCAGCAGCCAAGGATGGACACAACACACGAGCACAGATACGCAGTATTTT. This codes for CASSQGWTQHTSTDTQYF.

This clone was seen more than once but under ten times. This chain links TRBV11-2 with TRBJ2-2; weak D call: TRBD2 (5 bases). Germline-derived CDR1 and CDR2 are SGHAT and FQNNGV. Trimming removed 1 base at V and 2 bases at J, with 11 bases between. CDR3 length equals 16 residues. The CDR3 here is CASSLALTTNTGELFF. The CDR3 nucleotides are TGTGCCAGCAGCTTAGCTTTGACTACCAACACCGGGGAGCTGTTTTTT.

The chain joins TRBV5-6 to TRBJ2-7; D uncertain. The CDR3 contains 11 residues. Germline V gene data show CDR1 as SGHDT and CDR2 as YYEEEE. Trimming took 4 bases from V and 4 from J, leaving 6 bases between them. The CDR3 DNA follows: TGTGCCAGCAGCCAGTCTTACGAGCAGTACTTC. This encodes CASSQSYEQYF.

Comments on this clone: One junction end disagrees with the germline gene, perhaps due to a read error. The chain recombines TRBV19 with TRBJ2-1; 8 bases agree with TRBD2. The CDR3 extends over 14 amino acids. Germline values: CDR1 LNHDA, CDR2 SQIVND (reference sequence). The CDR3 DNA reads TGTGCCAGTAGTATTGGTGTCCGCGGGAGGCCTCAGATCTTC. This codes for CASSIGVRGRPQIF.

The table lists this clone with a few counts. The V call is TRBV7-3, the J call TRBJ2-2; 9 nucleotides agree with TRBD2. Germline CDR1 reads SGHTA; CDR2 reads FQGTGA. The trim removed 6 bases at V and 3 bases at J, leaving 2 bases unmatched. The CDR3 spans 14 residues. In nucleotides, the CDR3 is TGTGCCAGCAGAGTAGCGGGAGACACCGGGGAGCTGTTTTTT. It translates to CASRVAGDTGELFF.

The CDR3 reads CATAGQSNQPQHF. CDR3 DNA sequence: TGTGCCACCGCCGGACAGAGCAATCAGCCCCAGCATTTT. The chain recombines TRBV24-1 with TRBJ1-5; tentative D call: TRBD1 (6 bases). This CDR3 contains 13 residues. V dropped 9 bases and J dropped 1 base, with 9 bases sitting between them. The germline V gene encodes CDR1 KGHDR and CDR2 SFDVKD.

The chain's CDR3 is CASSSQGFDQPQHF. In DNA form, the CDR3 reads TGTGCCAGCAGTTCTCAGGGTTTTGATCAGCCCCAGCATTTT. The chain joins TRBV6-6 to TRBJ1-5; D is possibly TRBD1 (5 bases). From germline, CDR1 is MNHNY and CDR2 SVGAGI (reference sequence). The CDR3 totals 14 residues. V lost 4 bases and J lost 5, with 12 bases in between.

This clone occurred a few times. The rearrangement uses TRBV7-2 and TRBJ2-1, with 9 bases identical to TRBD2. Losses at the gene ends were 5 bases for V and 6 bases for J; bases not matched to a gene: 14. CDR3 length: 17 amino acids. Germline lookup yields CDR1 SGHTA and CDR2 FQGNSA. This CDR3 reads CASSLFWGGRGLNEQFF. The CDR3 nucleotides read TGTGCCAGCAGCCTCTTTTGGGGCGGGAGGGGTCTCAATGAGCAGTTCTTC.

V gene TRBV5-5 combines with J gene TRBJ1-1; 10 bases line up with TRBD1. The V gene's germline CDR1 is SGHKS and CDR2 YYEKEE (reference sequence). The V segment lost 4 bases and the J segment 2 bases; nucleotides outside the gene matches: 8. CDR3 length equals 16 residues. The CDR3 protein is CASSKDRDRGNTEAFF. As DNA, the CDR3 is TGTGCCAGCAGCAAAGACCGGGACAGGGGAAACACTGAAGCTTTCTTT.

J is TRBJ2-3 and V is TRBV19, with 7 bases matching TRBD2. Germline CDR1 reads LNHDA; CDR2 reads SQIVND (reference sequence). The CDR3 sequence is 13 residues long. V was clipped by 6 bases and J by 3 bases; unmatched bases: 3. The CDR3 DNA sequence: TGTGCCAGTAGGGCTAGCGGTACAGATACGCAGTATTTT. Protein sequence: CASRASGTDTQYF.

This chain connects TRBV7-7 to TRBJ2-5, with D perhaps TRBD1 (6 bases). V lost 2 bases and J lost 1, with 11 bases in between. The CDR3 totals 15 residues. Germline loops: CDR1 SSHAT, CDR2 FNYEAQ (reference sequence). In nucleotides, the CDR3 is TGTGCCAGCAGCTTATTCCAGGGGAGCCAAGAGACCCAGTACTTC. Its protein is CASSLFQGSQETQYF.

This chain links TRBV7-2 with TRBJ2-1; TRBD2 agrees at 11 bases. The CDR3 covers 15 residues. V shed 4 bases, J shed 10 bases, and the junction held 9 bases outside the gene matches. Germline V gene sequence: CDR1 SGHTA, CDR2 FQGNSA. The CDR3 here is CASSYSGRARGEQFF. The CDR3 nucleotides are TGTGCCAGCAGCTATAGCGGGAGGGCCCGGGGGGAGCAGTTCTTC.